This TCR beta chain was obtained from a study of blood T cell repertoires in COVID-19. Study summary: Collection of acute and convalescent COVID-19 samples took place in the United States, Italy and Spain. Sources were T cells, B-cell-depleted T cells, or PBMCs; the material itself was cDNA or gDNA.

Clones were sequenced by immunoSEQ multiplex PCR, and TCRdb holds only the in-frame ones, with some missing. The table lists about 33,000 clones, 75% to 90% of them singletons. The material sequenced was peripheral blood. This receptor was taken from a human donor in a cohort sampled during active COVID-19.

This CDR3 reads CASSPGTGGGLGPQHF. CDR3 bases: TGTGCCAGCAGCCCCGGGACAGGAGGGGGTTTAGGGCCCCAGCATTTT. V and J are TRBV2 and TRBJ1-5; TRBD1 matches 8 bases. Unmatched junction bases numbered 16, after V lost 6 bases and J lost 9 bases. This CDR3 contains 16 residues. Looked up from germline, CDR1 is SNHLY and CDR2 is FYNNEI. Together with reference TRBV2 and TRBJ1-5, the CDR3 gives the full variable domain: EPEVTQTPSHQVTQMGQEVILRCVPISNHLYFYWYRQILGQKVEFLVSFYNNEISEKSEIFDDQFSVERPDGSNFTLKIRSTKLEDSAMYFCASSPGTGGGLGPQHFGDGTRLSIL.